The rows below give T cell receptor beta chains drawn from one sample of a study of T and B cells in COVID-19 patients. TCRdb reanalysed the multiplex PCR reads using MiXCR and keeps one entry per CDR3 protein. The sample carries more than 3,500 distinct CDR3 sequences, about 24% recorded once. The sample was blood. The origin of the receptors is a human donor with active COVID-19. The CDR3 runs from the conserved cysteine through the conserved F or W. The order of the fields is J gene, clone size, V gene, D gene, CDR3 DNA, CDR3 protein. A D gene is named only where the DNA matches it firmly. Size is omitted from some rows. Given values are once, few, many or a class for expanded clones.

J gene: TRBJ2-3; clone size: few; V gene: TRBV7-9; D gene: TRBD2; CDR3 DNA: TGTGCCAGCAGCCTAGTGACTAGCCCGGGGACAGATACGCAGTATTTT; CDR3 protein: CASSLVTSPGTDTQYF
J gene: TRBJ1-6; clone size: medium-sized; V gene: TRBV6-5; D gene: NA; CDR3 DNA: TGTGCCAGCAGTTGGGGAGGCCATAATTCACCCCTCCACTTT; CDR3 protein: CASSWGGHNSPLHF
J gene: TRBJ2-7; clone size: NA; V gene: TRBV10-3; D gene: TRBD1; CDR3 DNA: TGTGCCATCAGTGAAGGACAGGGTTCGGCCTACGAGCAGTACTTC; CDR3 protein: CAISEGQGSAYEQYF
J gene: TRBJ2-5; clone size: medium-sized; V gene: TRBV6-5; D gene: NA; CDR3 DNA: TGTGCCAGCACCCGGACAGCCCGAGAGACCCAGTACTTC; CDR3 protein: CASTRTARETQYF
J gene: TRBJ1-6; clone size: once; V gene: TRBV7-9; D gene: NA; CDR3 DNA: TGTGCCAGCAGCTTGTCACCCAGGGATTCACCCCTCCACTTT; CDR3 protein: CASSLSPRDSPLHF
J gene: TRBJ2-1; clone size: medium-sized; V gene: TRBV19; D gene: TRBD1; CDR3 DNA: TGTGCCAGTAGTATAGATCTGGCAGGGGGTCCCAATGAGCAGTTCTTC; CDR3 protein: CASSIDLAGGPNEQFF
J gene: TRBJ2-5; clone size: medium-sized; V gene: TRBV19; D gene: TRBD2; CDR3 DNA: TGTGCCAGTAGTATGGAAACTAGCGGGAAAGAAGAGACCCAGTACTTC; CDR3 protein: CASSMETSGKEETQYF
J gene: TRBJ2-3; clone size: NA; V gene: TRBV5-4; D gene: NA; CDR3 DNA: TGTGCCAGCAGTTCCACCGGGACCGTGGGTGCAGATACGCAGTATTTT; CDR3 protein: CASSSTGTVGADTQYF
J gene: TRBJ1-5; clone size: medium-sized; V gene: TRBV19; D gene: TRBD1; CDR3 DNA: TGTGCCAGTAGTATAATGGGACAGTCGCTGAATCAGCCCCAGCATTTT; CDR3 protein: CASSIMGQSLNQPQHF
J gene: TRBJ2-2; clone size: medium-sized; V gene: TRBV18; D gene: NA; CDR3 DNA: TGTGCCAGCTCGCTTAGCGGTAACACCTGGGAGCTGTTTTTT; CDR3 protein: CASSLSGNTWELFF
J gene: TRBJ2-7; clone size: NA; V gene: TRBV19; D gene: NA; CDR3 DNA: TGTGCCAGTAGTGCAACGACAGGAGGGGCCGAGCAGTACTTC; CDR3 protein: CASSATTGGAEQYF
J gene: TRBJ1-1; clone size: medium-sized; V gene: TRBV30; D gene: NA; CDR3 DNA: TGTGCCTGGAGTGTACAAGTGAACACTGAAGCTTTCTTT; CDR3 protein: CAWSVQVNTEAFF
J gene: TRBJ2-5; clone size: many; V gene: TRBV4-2; D gene: NA; CDR3 DNA: TGTGCCAGCAGCCAAGAAGGGGCAGAGACCCAGTACTTC; CDR3 protein: CASSQEGAETQYF
J gene: TRBJ1-2; clone size: medium-sized; V gene: TRBV18; D gene: TRBD1; CDR3 DNA: TGTGCCAGCTCACGTGGAATCCGGACAGGGTATGACTATGGCTACACCTTC; CDR3 protein: CASSRGIRTGYDYGYTF
J gene: TRBJ2-3; clone size: medium-sized; V gene: TRBV5-4; D gene: NA; CDR3 DNA: TGTGCCAGCAGCTTGTCCGGACAGACAACAGATACGCAGTATTTT; CDR3 protein: CASSLSGQTTDTQYF
J gene: TRBJ2-2; clone size: NA; V gene: TRBV11-2; D gene: NA; CDR3 DNA: TGTGCCAGCAGCTTAGGGCCGGGTTCTAACACCGGGGAGCTGTTTTTT; CDR3 protein: CASSLGPGSNTGELFF
J gene: TRBJ2-3; clone size: medium-sized; V gene: TRBV30; D gene: NA; CDR3 DNA: TGTGCCTGGAGTGTCCAGACAGATACGCAGTATTTT; CDR3 protein: CAWSVQTDTQYF
J gene: TRBJ1-2; clone size: medium-sized; V gene: TRBV5-6; D gene: TRBD1; CDR3 DNA: TGTGCCAGCAGCCAAGGGGGCGCGGGTGGCTACACCTTC; CDR3 protein: CASSQGGAGGYTF
J gene: TRBJ2-1; clone size: medium-sized; V gene: TRBV12-3/TRBV12-4; D gene: NA; CDR3 DNA: TGTGCCAGCAGCCTTGAGCCGGACTACAATGAGCAGTTCTTC; CDR3 protein: CASSLEPDYNEQFF
J gene: TRBJ2-7; clone size: medium-sized; V gene: TRBV30; D gene: NA; CDR3 DNA: TGTGCCTGGAGTGTCGATAGGGGTTACGAGCAGTACTTC; CDR3 protein: CAWSVDRGYEQYF
J gene: TRBJ2-1; clone size: medium-sized; V gene: TRBV19; D gene: TRBD2; CDR3 DNA: TGTGCCAGTAGTATAGGGGGGCTAGCGGGGGGGCCGGTTAATGAGCAGTTCTTC; CDR3 protein: CASSIGGLAGGPVNEQFF
J gene: TRBJ1-2; clone size: NA; V gene: TRBV30; D gene: TRBD1; CDR3 DNA: TGTGCCTGGGCGGGACAGGGATTGGACTATGGCTACACCTTC; CDR3 protein: CAWAGQGLDYGYTF
J gene: TRBJ1-2; clone size: NA; V gene: TRBV9; D gene: TRBD1; CDR3 DNA: TGTGCCAGCACCCCCGGGACAGTCGGAGGCTACACCTTC; CDR3 protein: CASTPGTVGGYTF
J gene: TRBJ2-2; clone size: few; V gene: TRBV9; D gene: TRBD2; CDR3 DNA: TGTGCCAGCAGCGTAGTAGCGGGGGTTAGGAACACCGGGGAGCTGTTTTTT; CDR3 protein: CASSVVAGVRNTGELFF
J gene: TRBJ1-4; clone size: large; V gene: TRBV19; D gene: TRBD1; CDR3 DNA: TGTGCCAGTAGTGCCCCGAGGACAGGGAAAATTTTT; CDR3 protein: CASSAPRTGKIF
J gene: TRBJ1-3; clone size: medium-sized; V gene: TRBV6-1; D gene: TRBD1; CDR3 DNA: TGTGCCAGCGGGGGACAGTCTGGAAACACCATATATTTT; CDR3 protein: CASGGQSGNTIYF
J gene: TRBJ1-1; clone size: medium-sized; V gene: TRBV6-4; D gene: NA; CDR3 DNA: TGTGCCAGCAGTGAGAGTTGGGGGGACCTAAACACTGAAGCTTTCTTT; CDR3 protein: CASSESWGDLNTEAFF
J gene: TRBJ2-2; clone size: medium-sized; V gene: TRBV18; D gene: NA; CDR3 DNA: TGTGCCAGCTCTCCACCGGGACAACTGTGGACCGGGGAGCTGTTTTTT; CDR3 protein: CASSPPGQLWTGELFF
J gene: TRBJ2-7; clone size: large; V gene: TRBV29-1; D gene: NA; CDR3 DNA: TGCAGCGTTGAGGGTCCCTACGAGCAGTACTTC; CDR3 protein: CSVEGPYEQYF
J gene: TRBJ1-5; clone size: few; V gene: TRBV10-3; D gene: TRBD1; CDR3 DNA: TGTGCCATCAGTGAAGGACAGGGGAGCAATCAGCCCCAGCATTTT; CDR3 protein: CAISEGQGSNQPQHF
J gene: TRBJ1-5; clone size: medium-sized; V gene: TRBV12-3/TRBV12-4; D gene: NA; CDR3 DNA: TGTGCCAGCAGTCTCACAGGGTTAAATCAGCCCCAGCATTTT; CDR3 protein: CASSLTGLNQPQHF
J gene: TRBJ2-7; clone size: NA; V gene: TRBV7-2; D gene: TRBD1; CDR3 DNA: TGTGCCAGCAGCTTGACAGGGGGCGGGGAGCAGTACTTC; CDR3 protein: CASSLTGGGEQYF
J gene: TRBJ1-6; clone size: medium-sized; V gene: TRBV19; D gene: NA; CDR3 DNA: TGTGCCAGTAGTGGGCAGCGCTCCTATAATTCACCCCTCCACTTT; CDR3 protein: CASSGQRSYNSPLHF
J gene: TRBJ1-4; clone size: medium-sized; V gene: TRBV19; D gene: TRBD1; CDR3 DNA: TGTGCCAGTAGTAGCGCGACAGGGGGCAAGAGTGAAAAACTGTTTTTT; CDR3 protein: CASSSATGGKSEKLFF
J gene: TRBJ1-4; clone size: medium-sized; V gene: TRBV18; D gene: TRBD1; CDR3 DNA: TGTGCCAGCTCAAAGACACAGGGGCGCCGGGGTGAAAAACTGTTTTTT; CDR3 protein: CASSKTQGRRGEKLFF
J gene: TRBJ1-2; clone size: medium-sized; V gene: TRBV6-1; D gene: NA; CDR3 DNA: TGTGCCAGCAGTGACAGGGTCTATGGCTACACCTTC; CDR3 protein: CASSDRVYGYTF
J gene: TRBJ2-2; clone size: NA; V gene: TRBV6-1; D gene: TRBD1; CDR3 DNA: TGTGCCAGCAGCCAAACCGGGACAGGGGCGAACACCGGGGAGCTGTTTTTT; CDR3 protein: CASSQTGTGANTGELFF
J gene: TRBJ1-2; clone size: few; V gene: TRBV5-6; D gene: NA; CDR3 DNA: TGTGCCAGCAGCTTGGCTGGCAGGGAGGTGTATGGCTACACCTTC; CDR3 protein: CASSLAGREVYGYTF
J gene: TRBJ1-5; clone size: medium-sized; V gene: TRBV18; D gene: TRBD1; CDR3 DNA: TGTGCCAGCTCACGACAGGGGGGCAATCAGCCCCAGCATTTT; CDR3 protein: CASSRQGGNQPQHF